Included here is one T cell receptor (beta chain) sequence, with context. What it binds is unknown. With UMI labels, 5' RACE was used to prepare the TRB cDNA libraries. Each CDR3 protein gets one entry in TCRdb, which reprocessed the 5' RACE reads and gives no DNA. The sample has 100,000 to 150,000 distinct CDR3 sequences. The data are from a study of CXCR3-negative and CXCR3-positive naive CD8 T cells. Regarding the study as a whole: Diversity was high in both naive subsets and much lower in memory cells. In CXCR3-positive naive cells, the TRB CDR3s were more hydrophobic than in CXCR3-negative naive cells. TRBV-TRBJ usage was similar across naive CXCR3 subsets but distinct in memory cells.

CDR1 and CDR2 (germline): DFQATT, SNEGSKA (reference sequence). The CDR3 length is 11 residues. The sequenced material came from naive CXCR3+ CD8+ T cells from blood. Subset: CD45RO-CCR7+CD27+CD95- naive CD8+ T cells expressing CXCR3 (TNR3+). The TCR originated in a human donor in good health. Some clones in this sample may be carry-over from other donors' samples. The chain recombines TRBV20-1 with TRBJ2-1; TCRdb calls TRBD1, which cannot be checked without DNA. The CDR3 here is CSAPGHGEQFF.